This T cell receptor (beta chain) is drawn from a study of CD8+ T cells in alopecia areata (dated by TCRdb to 2016 to 2018). Study-wide context: The study used high-throughput TCRbeta sequencing to examine T cell clonal expansion in alopecia areata, in both the C3H/HeJ mouse model and human patients. RNA was extracted with the PAXgene miRNA kit for fixed scalp, the miRNeasy kit for PBMCs, and the RNeasy kit for mouse skin. TCRbeta CDR3 regions were amplified by immunoSEQ multiplex PCR using 35 Vbeta forward and 13 Jbeta reverse primers. Clonality in the scalp was compared among normal scalp (n=4), patchy alopecia areata scalp (n=8), and alopecia totalis/universalis scalp (n=8). On the human side, TCRbeta sequencing was run on scalp tissue and on sorted CD4+ and CD8+ peripheral blood T cells from healthy controls and from alopecia areata patients with either patchy or totalis/universalis disease.

Lesional scalp punch biopsies and peripheral blood were obtained from alopecia areata patients. PBMCs were isolated by density centrifugation and stained for CD3, CD4 and CD8, and CD4+ and CD8+ T cells were sorted on a FACSAria. Alopecia areata patients who were not treated were recruited through a multicenter biomarker study. For five or six biomarker-study patients, blood CD8+ T cells were further sorted into NKG2D-low and NKG2D-high fractions. The library was produced with the immunoSEQ multiplex PCR assay. RNA was extracted from all samples and reverse transcribed into cDNA as template for TCR sequencing. SuperScript III was used for first-strand cDNA synthesis, primed with a 2:1 mix of oligo-dT and random hexamers. A synthetic immune receptor repertoire was used to assess amplification bias, and residual bias was removed computationally. The paper's data handling went like this. Raw reads were preprocessed to remove errors, and CDR3 was defined by IMGT conventions from the conserved cysteine to phenylalanine. Clonality was computed as 1 minus the Shannon entropy, with the entropy normalized by log2 of the number of productive unique TCRs. CD4 or CD8 identity of scalp clones was inferred by cross-referencing scalp TCRbeta sequences with sorted blood CD4 and CD8 repertoires. TCRdb retrieved this table from immuneACCESS and kept in-frame rearrangements only. Not all clones are present; in checked studies, unresolved V genes account for under half, and no reason is known for the remainder. V and J calls and clone size come straight from that table; D and trimming were deduced from the DNA. This sample is represented by about 120,000 clones; roughly 50% of them were singletons. In total, the top ten clones hold 10% of the sample.

This clone came up once. The antigen it binds to is not known. Base quality data are lacking; no much larger clone is found one base away. Paper-wide results and their limitations: Resident alphabeta T cells in normal human skin are also sequenced, complicating scalp TCR repertoire analysis, unlike mouse skin dominated by gammadelta T cells. Lesional scalp, especially in alopecia totalis/universalis, showed higher clonality and more expanded CD8+ clones than normal scalp, suggesting antigenic drive. Shared TCR sequences between patients were less evident than in mice, which may be partly attributable to HLA diversity in the patient population.

Specimen: NKG2D-low CD8+ T cells sorted from blood. In the paper's terms, the cell subset or site label means: sorted CD8+ NKG2D-low blood T cells. The TCR originated in a human donor with alopecia areata.

Here the CDR3 is given as CASSDEGSGELFF. The nucleotide sequence reads TGTGCCAGCAGTGACGAAGGGAGCGGGGAGCTGTTTTTT. The V gene is TRBV2 and the J gene is TRBJ2-2; matching of 5 bases hints at TRBD2 as the D gene. From cysteine to phenylalanine, the CDR3 is 13 amino acids long. Only CDR3 DNA is held: 39 bases, read in frame from base 1. CDR1 SNHLY and CDR2 FYNNEI were looked up in the germline V gene. Trimming at the junction amounts to 3 bases on V and 7 bases on J, and the germline ends lie 9 bases apart.